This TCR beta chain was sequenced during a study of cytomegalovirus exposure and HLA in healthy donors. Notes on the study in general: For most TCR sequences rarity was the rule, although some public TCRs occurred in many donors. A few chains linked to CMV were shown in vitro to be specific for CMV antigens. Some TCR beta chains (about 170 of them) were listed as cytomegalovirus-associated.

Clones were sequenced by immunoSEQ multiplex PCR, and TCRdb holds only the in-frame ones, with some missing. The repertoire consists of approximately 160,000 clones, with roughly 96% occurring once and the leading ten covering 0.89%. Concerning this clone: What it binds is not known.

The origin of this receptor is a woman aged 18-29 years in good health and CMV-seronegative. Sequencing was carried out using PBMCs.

CDR3 in amino acids: CASSLGGQGNGYTF. The CDR3 DNA is TGCGCCAGCAGCTTAGGGGGACAGGGGAATGGCTACACCTTC. The chain links TRBV5-1 to TRBJ1-2; 10 nucleotides align to TRBD1. The CDR3 spans 14 residues. The germline CDR1 and CDR2 sequences are SGHRS and YFSETQ. V was clipped by 2 bases and J by 6 bases; unmatched bases: 4.